These 20 T cell receptor beta chains share one sample of origin, sequenced in a study of regulatory T cells in long-lasting Graves disease. Time point specified: newly diagnosed GD, antithyroid drugs for less than 3 months. The TCR library was made from RNA that had been extracted from PBMCs in TRIzol. Both iRepertoire HTBI primers and Arm-PCR of CDR3 regions were used to build the TCR beta libraries. From the multiplex PCR reads, TCRdb called clonotypes with MiXCR, one entry per CDR3 protein. The data hold some 220,000 distinct CDR3 sequences, with roughly 18% observed a single time. This sample was also put to use in a study of T cells in Graves' hyperthyroidism and ophthalmopathy.

Sequenced material: peripheral blood mononuclear cells (PBMCs), taken at new diagnosis, from a patient treated with antithyroid drugs. The receptors stem from a woman aged 25 to 39 with Graves disease.

This sequence joins TRBV28 and TRBJ1-1, with D unclear. V lost 5 bases and J lost 0, with 13 bases in between. CDR1 is MDHEN, CDR2 SYDVKM, per germline. CDR3 length: 15 residues. The CDR3 nucleotides are TGTGCCAGCAGTGCCCCGGCAGGCCTGAACACTGAAGCTTTCTTT. Its protein product is CASSAPAGLNTEAFF.

This clonotype was counted at least ten times. The chain couples TRBV7-8 to TRBJ1-3; D not certain. V shed 5 bases and J shed 0 bases, with 11 bases lying between them. Germline V CDR1 and CDR2: SGHVS, FQNEAQ. CDR3 size: 15 residues. The CDR3 loop is CASSLYASSGNTIYF. The CDR3 nucleotides are TGTGCCAGCAGCCTGTATGCGAGCTCTGGAAACACCATATATTTT.

This clonotype has a count of ten or more. This chain uses TRBV10-3 with TRBJ1-3, with 8 bases lining up with TRBD1. This CDR3 spans 15 amino acids. Germline V CDR1 and CDR2: ENHRY, SYGVKD. The ends lost 6 bases at V and 0 bases at J; junction bases unmatched: 4. CDR3 loop: CAIRATGGSGNTIYF. DNA of the CDR3: TGTGCCATCAGAGCTACAGGGGGCTCTGGAAACACCATATATTTT.

On this clonotype: A far larger clone is one nucleotide away, so this likely arose from a read error. V is TRBV3-1 and J is TRBJ2-3; tentative D call: TRBD1 (5 bases). Gene TRBJ1-1 matches the end of the DNA better, so the J call may be wrong. Looked up from germline, CDR1 is LGHDT and CDR2 is YNNKEL (reference sequence). The length of the CDR3 is 13 residues. The CDR3 loop reads CASSQTVQGQAFF. The CDR3 DNA reads as TGTGCCAGCAGCCAAACCGTCCAGGGCCAAGCTTTCTTT.

This clonotype was counted ten times or more. The V call is TRBV2, the J call TRBJ2-3; TRBD2 agrees at 8 bases. The CDR3 totals 16 residues. Germline loops: CDR1 SNHLY, CDR2 FYNNEI. V was pared by 6 bases and J by 6 bases, with 14 bases of the junction left unmatched. The CDR3 DNA sequence: TGTGCCAGCAGGAAAACCCTTGCGGGAGGACTGGATACGCAGTATTTT. Encoded protein: CASRKTLAGGLDTQYF.

This clonotype was recorded at least ten times. This rearrangement joins TRBV20-1 to TRBJ1-5; D remains ambiguous. The CDR3 loop spans 14 amino acids. Germline loops: CDR1 DFQATT, CDR2 SNEGSKA (reference sequence). Trimming removed 1 base from V and 0 bases from J, with 7 bases in between. The CDR3 protein is CSARGEVSNQPQHF. The CDR3 coding sequence is TGCAGTGCTAGAGGCGAGGTTAGCAATCAGCCCCAGCATTTT.

This clonotype has ten or more counts. This rearrangement joins TRBV10-1 to TRBJ2-5, with 10 bases aligning to TRBD1. CDR1 and CDR2 from the germline V gene are WNHNN and SYGVQD (reference sequence). The CDR3 extends over 15 amino acids. The J segment lost 2 bases and the V segment lost 3 bases, leaving 3 bases of the junction unmatched. The CDR3 DNA is TGCGCCAGCAGTGAAATGGGACAGGGGCAAGAGACCCAGTACTTC. Amino acids: CASSEMGQGQETQYF.

The J gene is TRBJ2-1, the V gene TRBV20-1; D may be TRBD1 or TRBD2 (5 bases each). Between the trimmed V and J ends, which lost 6 bases and 4 bases, there was a span of 16 bases. The CDR3 consists of 14 residues. The germline V gene has CDR1 DFQATT and CDR2 SNEGSKA (reference sequence). Written as DNA, the CDR3 is TGCAGTGCGGAGAGGGCAGGGCAGTACAATGAGCAGTTCTTC. This encodes CSAERAGQYNEQFF.

A word on this clonotype: A single base separates this from a much larger clone, so it may be a read error. No conserved phenylalanine or tryptophan is present at the end of the CDR3, so a read error is the likely explanation. The chain has TRBV5-6 and TRBJ1-2; D remains ambiguous. The CDR3 length is 13 residues. CDR1 and CDR2 from the germline V gene are SGHDT and YYEEEE. Trimming shortened V by 4 bases and J by 3 bases, and 10 bases separated the two germline ends. The DNA of the CDR3 is TGTGCCAGCAGCCGCCAATTGGACTATGGCTACACCCTC. Its protein is CASSRQLDYGYTL.

This clonotype showed up many times. J is TRBJ1-5 and V is TRBV27; 7 bases line up with TRBD1. There are 15 residues in the CDR3. Germline-derived CDR1 and CDR2 are MNHEY and SMNVEV (reference sequence). J was trimmed by 5 bases and V by 5 bases; bases with no gene match: 9. The CDR3 bases are TGTGCCAGCAGTCCAGAGACAGGGCGGGATCAGCCCCAGCATTTT. This encodes CASSPETGRDQPQHF.

This chain connects TRBV6-2 or TRBV6-3 to TRBJ1-2; D not certain. The length of the CDR3 is 13 residues. V lost 6 bases and J 0 bases, leaving 8 bases between the germline ends. Germline V gene data show CDR1 as MNHEY and CDR2 as SVGEGT. CDR3 loop: CASRELTNYGYTF. The CDR3 DNA follows: TGTGCCAGCAGGGAACTAACTAACTATGGCTACACCTTC.

This clonotype was observed at least ten times. J is TRBJ2-1 and V is TRBV7-6; D perhaps matches TRBD2 (6 bases). Between the trimmed V and J ends, which lost 8 bases and 9 bases, there was a span of 20 bases. Germline V gene data show CDR1 as SGHVS and CDR2 as FNYEAQ. CDR3 length: 14 amino acids. CDR3 DNA: TGTGCCAGCCGACCGACTAGTGGTACGGTTGAGCAGTTCTTC. This encodes CASRPTSGTVEQFF.

This clonotype was seen many times. The chain combines TRBV24-1 with TRBJ1-1, with a possible D match to TRBD1 (6 bases). The ends were cut back, 4 bases at V and 8 bases at J, with 19 bases in the middle. This CDR3 spans 15 amino acids. Germline lookup yields CDR1 KGHDR and CDR2 SFDVKD. CDR3 in amino acids: CATSDRDPGQLEAFF. The CDR3 DNA follows: TGTGCCACCAGTGACCGAGACCCCGGACAGTTGGAAGCTTTCTTT.

This clonotype has a count of ten or more. V is TRBV7-9 and J is TRBJ2-3; no clear D. The V and J ends lost 5 bases and 3 bases respectively, with 9 bases between them. The CDR3 contains 13 residues. Germline CDR1 reads SEHNR; CDR2 reads FQNEAQ (reference sequence). This CDR3 is CASSRFGTDTQYF. The CDR3 nucleotides read TGTGCCAGCAGCCGTTTTGGGACAGATACGCAGTATTTT.

This clonotype was counted ten times or more. This sequence joins TRBV28 and TRBJ1-1; TRBD1 matches at 8 bases. J lost 2 bases, V lost 6 bases, and 8 bases had no gene match. The germline CDR1 and CDR2 sequences are MDHEN and SYDVKM. CDR3 length: 15 amino acids. In DNA, the CDR3 is TGTGCCAGCAGCCCCCCCGGACAGGGAAACACTGAAGCTTTCTTT. Residues: CASSPPGQGNTEAFF. Full variable domain (missing parts from reference TRBV28 and TRBJ1-1): DVKVTQSSRYLVKRTGEKVFLECVQDMDHENMFWYRQDPGLGLRLIYFSYDVKMKEKGDIPEGYSVSREKKERFSLILESASTNQTSMYLCASSPPGQGNTEAFFGQGTRLTVV.

To note about this clonotype: It differs at one base from a far larger clone, so likely a read error. This chain connects TRBV7-9 to TRBJ2-1, with TRBD1 identical over 7 bases. The CDR3 has 16 amino acids. The germline V gene has CDR1 SEHNR and CDR2 FQNEAQ (reference sequence). CDR3 residues: CARSLTLTGTYNEQFF. For the CDR3, the DNA is TGTGCCAGAAGCTTAACGTTGACAGGGACATACAATGAGCAGTTCTTC. Full variable domain (rest looked up from reference TRBV7-9 and TRBJ2-1): DTGVSQNPRHKITKRGQNVTFRCDPISEHNRLYWYRQTLGQGPEFLTYFQNEAQLEKSRLLSDRFSAERPKGSFSTLEIQRTEQGDSAMYLCARSLTLTGTYNEQFFGPGTRLTVL.

At least ten counts were recorded for this clonotype. An end of the junction does not agree with germline; a read error may underlie this. This rearrangement joins TRBV29-1 to TRBJ2-4; D uncertain. CDR1 is SQVTM and CDR2 is ANQGSEA in the germline V gene. The CDR3 has 13 residues. In DNA form, the CDR3 reads TGCAGCGTGGAAGGGATGAATGGAAACATTCAGTACTTC. Translation gives CSVEGMNGNIQYF.

In its sample, this clonotype was seen many times. V gene TRBV28 combines with J gene TRBJ1-5; possibly TRBD1 for D (6 bases). Per germline, CDR1 MDHEN and CDR2 SYDVKM. Trimming left V 4 bases short and J 11 bases short, with 12 bases between. The CDR3 consists of 12 residues. The CDR3 DNA sequence: TGTGCCAGCAGTTGGACAGCCTTGGCCCAGCATTTT. Translating gives CASSWTALAQHF.

A note on this clonotype: A much larger clone is a single base away; this may be a read error. CDR3 residues: CAISDRYSNQPQHF. The CDR3 nucleotides are TGTGCCATCAGTGACAGGTATAGCAATCAGCCCCAGCATTTT. The chain couples TRBV10-3 to TRBJ1-5, with D unclear. CDR1 is ENHRY and CDR2 is SYGVKD in the germline V gene. The V and J ends lost 3 bases and 0 bases respectively, with 6 bases between them. The CDR3 is made up of 14 amino acids.

The rearrangement uses TRBV7-9 and TRBJ2-5; 7 nucleotides agree with TRBD2. V lost 5 bases and J lost 2; bases outside the gene matches: 5. The CDR3 is 14 amino acids. CDR1 and CDR2 from the germline V gene are SEHNR and FQNEAQ (reference sequence). CDR3 amino acids: CASSPLAPQETQYF. CDR3 nucleotide sequence: TGTGCCAGCAGCCCACTAGCGCCTCAAGAGACCCAGTACTTC. Together with reference TRBV7-9 and TRBJ2-5, the CDR3 gives the full variable domain: DTGVSQNPRHKITKRGQNVTFRCDPISEHNRLYWYRQTLGQGPEFLTYFQNEAQLEKSRLLSDRFSAERPKGSFSTLEIQRTEQGDSAMYLCASSPLAPQETQYFGPGTRLLVL.